The rows below give T cell receptor beta chains drawn from one sample of a study of cytomegalovirus exposure and HLA in healthy donors. Produced via immunoSEQ multiplex PCR; TCRdb's table is partial and in-frame only. The profile shows some 120,000 clones, under 85% of them singletons. The sequencing input was PBMCs. These receptors were taken from a woman between 18 and 29 years old in good health and CMV-seronegative. Both conserved end residues are part of each CDR3. Each record gives: V gene, CDR3 protein.

>TRBV30
CAWDTGDYEQYF
>TRBV7-7
CASSLPDRVGTDTQYF
>TRBV6-6
CASRNTGASEAFF
>TRBV10-2
CASSDKLSDEQFF
>TRBV28
CASSLTVGRSNQPQHF
>TRBV2
CASLGQGLSYEQYF
>TRBV2
CASRSGTGSFNTEAFF
>TRBV15
CATSRGQGSDEQYF
>TRBV9
CASSVDPSLYVDTQYF
>TRBV30
CAWSDNYEQYF
>TRBV29-1
CSVEDQLGAGTDTQYF
>TRBV11-2
CASSLQRGGPDTQYF
>TRBV27
CASVLGTEAFF
>TRBV6-5
CASSPDIETQYF
>TRBV7-2
CASSLLGVGLSNTGELFF
>TRBV6-6
CASSLQGNYGYTF
>TRBV5-1
CASSLTHTGIGQETQYF
>TRBV19
CASSGGWPNSPLHF
>TRBV7-9
CASSIWTGAVYEQYF
>TRBV7-9
CASSLRQGSSYEQYF
>TRBV19
CASSMAGGSSYEQYF
>TRBV29-1
CSVVGGSTNEKLFF